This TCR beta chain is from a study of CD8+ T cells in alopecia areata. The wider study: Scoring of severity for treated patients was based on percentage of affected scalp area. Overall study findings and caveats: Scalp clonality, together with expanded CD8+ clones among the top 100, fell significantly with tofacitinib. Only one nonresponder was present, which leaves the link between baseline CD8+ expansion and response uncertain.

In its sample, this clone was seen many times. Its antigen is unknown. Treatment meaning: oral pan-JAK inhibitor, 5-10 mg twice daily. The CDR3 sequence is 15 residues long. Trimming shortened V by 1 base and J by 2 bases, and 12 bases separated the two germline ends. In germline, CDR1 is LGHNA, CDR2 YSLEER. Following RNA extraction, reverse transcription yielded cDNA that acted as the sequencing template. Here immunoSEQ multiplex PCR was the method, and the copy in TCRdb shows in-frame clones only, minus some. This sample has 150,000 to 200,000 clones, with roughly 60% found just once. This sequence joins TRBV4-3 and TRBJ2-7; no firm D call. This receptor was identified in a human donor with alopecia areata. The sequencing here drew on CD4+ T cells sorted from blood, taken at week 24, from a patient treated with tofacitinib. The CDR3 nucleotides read TGCGCCAGCAGCCAAGGGTGGCTTCTCACCTACGAGCAGTACTTC. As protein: CASSQGWLLTYEQYF.